A single T cell receptor (beta chain) is shown here with its context. It was uncontrolled infection, other autoimmune disease, pregnancy or lactation that excluded patients. The data were obtained in a study of T cells in Graves' hyperthyroidism and ophthalmopathy. As for the study in general: Peripheral blood draws took place at initial diagnosis, ahead of any treatment.

Amplified TCR beta CDR3 regions came from RNA transcripts. The primer set for the first-round RT-PCR of the TCR CDR3 was HTBI. TCRdb used MiXCR to reprocess the multiplex PCR reads, holding one entry per CDR3 protein. Counted here are about 610,000 distinct CDR3 sequences, under 15% occurring once; the ten biggest clones make up 3.5% to 4.5%. The V gene end was trimmed by 2 bases and the J gene end by 7 bases; junction bases not matched to a gene: 11. This CDR3 has 16 amino acids. CDR1 and CDR2 from the germline V gene are MDHEN and SYDVKM. The sequencing sample was made of blood. The receptor was derived from a woman aged 40 to 50 with Graves' ophthalmopathy. The rearrangement links TRBV28 to TRBJ2-7; TRBD1 agrees at 10 bases. The CDR3 DNA reads as TGTGCCAGCAGTTTAGAAGGGACAGGGGCGTCAAGGGAGCAGTACTTC. Amino acid sequence: CASSLEGTGASREQYF.